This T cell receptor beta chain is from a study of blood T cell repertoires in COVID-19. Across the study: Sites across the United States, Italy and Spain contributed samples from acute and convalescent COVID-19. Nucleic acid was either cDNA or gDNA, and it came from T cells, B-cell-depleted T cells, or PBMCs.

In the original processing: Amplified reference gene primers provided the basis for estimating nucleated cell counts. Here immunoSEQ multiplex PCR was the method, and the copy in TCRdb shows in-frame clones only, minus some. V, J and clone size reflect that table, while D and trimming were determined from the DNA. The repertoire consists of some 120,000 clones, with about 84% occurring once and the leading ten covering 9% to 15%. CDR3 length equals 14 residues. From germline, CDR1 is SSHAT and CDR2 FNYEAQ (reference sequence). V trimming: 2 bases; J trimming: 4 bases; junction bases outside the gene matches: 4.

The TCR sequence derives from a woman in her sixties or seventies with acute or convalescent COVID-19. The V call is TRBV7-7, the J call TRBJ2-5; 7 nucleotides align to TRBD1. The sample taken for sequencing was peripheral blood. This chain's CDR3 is CASSLQGVGETQYF. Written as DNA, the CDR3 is TGTGCCAGCAGCTTACAGGGGGTTGGAGAGACCCAGTACTTC.